Shown below are 10 T cell receptor beta chains from a single sample sequenced in a study of cytomegalovirus exposure and HLA in healthy donors. 13 Jbeta primers and 60 Vbeta primers were used for the PCR. The table came from immunoSEQ multiplex PCR; TCRdb's copy has only in-frame clones and leaves some out. Altogether about 160,000 clones are present, around four fifths being singletons, with the ten largest covering around 1.5%. The sample was PBMCs. These receptor sequences come from a woman in her 30s in good health and CMV-seronegative.

This clone was counted only a few times. J is TRBJ1-1 and V is TRBV6-6; D remains ambiguous. V was trimmed by 3 bases and J by 0 bases, leaving 8 bases between them. The CDR3 is 14 residues long. CDR1 and CDR2 from the germline V gene are MNHNY and SVGAGI (reference sequence). CDR3 sequence: CASSYGQMNTEAFF. CDR3 sequence (DNA): TGTGCCAGCAGTTATGGGCAGATGAACACTGAAGCTTTCTTT.

The rearrangement uses TRBV7-2 and TRBJ2-5; 7 bases are a match to TRBD2. CDR3 length: 15 amino acids. Looked up from germline, CDR1 is SGHTA and CDR2 is FQGNSA. The ends lost 1 base at V and 7 bases at J; junction bases unmatched: 9. Here the CDR3 reads CASSLVGGERGTQYF. In nucleotides, the CDR3 is TGTGCCAGCAGCTTAGTGGGGGGGGAGCGGGGGACCCAGTACTTC.

CDR3 region: CASKAGAQETQYF. DNA of the CDR3: TGTGCCAGTAAAGCGGGAGCACAAGAGACCCAGTACTTC. The chain employs TRBV6-6 and TRBJ2-5; TRBD2 aligns across 8 bases. Germline V lookup: CDR1 MNHNY, CDR2 SVGAGI (reference sequence). V gave up 9 bases and J gave up 2 bases; unmatched junction bases: 5. The CDR3 is 13 amino acids.

V usage is TRBV7-9 and J usage is TRBJ2-3; 11 bases agree with TRBD2. Germline CDR1 reads SEHNR; CDR2 reads FQNEAQ (reference sequence). The CDR3 loop spans 16 amino acids. After removal of 5 bases from V and 2 bases from J, the junction contained 6 bases not matched to a gene. The CDR3 sequence is CASSPGTSGYTDTQYF. The DNA of the CDR3 is TGTGCCAGCAGCCCTGGGACTAGCGGCTACACAGATACGCAGTATTTT.

The chain has TRBV11-1 and TRBJ2-1, with D perhaps TRBD2 (6 bases). The V end lost 5 bases, the J end lost 6 bases, and 14 bases lay between the germline ends. Germline assignment: CDR1 SGHAT and CDR2 FQDESV (reference sequence). The CDR3 consists of 14 residues. The CDR3, as DNA: TGTGCCAGCAGCCCCTGGGACTTAAGCAATGAGCAGTTCTTC. It specifies CASSPWDLSNEQFF. Filled out from reference TRBV11-1 and TRBJ2-1, the complete variable domain reads EAEVAQSPRYKITEKSQAVAFWCDPISGHATLYWYRQILGQGPELLVQFQDESVVDDSQLPKDRFSAERLKGVDSTLKIQPAELGDSAMYLCASSPWDLSNEQFFGPGTRLTVL.

The rearrangement links TRBV20-1 to TRBJ2-5, with TRBD2 matching 7 bases. CDR3 length: 11 residues. Germline-derived CDR1 and CDR2 are DFQATT and SNEGSKA (reference sequence). V lost 6 bases to trimming and J lost 4 bases; unmatched junction nucleotides: 2. The CDR3 nucleotides are TGCAGTGCCTCTAGCGGAGAGACCCAGTACTTC. It is translated as CSASSGETQYF.

This chain links TRBV11-3 with TRBJ2-3; TRBD1 might be the D (6 bases). From germline, CDR1 is SGHNT and CDR2 YENEEA. Trimming cost V 5 bases and J 0 bases, with 9 bases left between them. The CDR3 runs to 14 residues. CDR3 sequence reads: CASSQGGSTDTQYF. CDR3 sequence (DNA): TGTGCCAGCAGCCAAGGGGGTAGCACAGATACGCAGTATTTT. The entire variable domain, with the rest obtained from reference TRBV11-3 and TRBJ2-3, is as follows: EAGVVQSPRYKIIEKKQPVAFWCNPISGHNTLYWYLQNLGQGPELLIRYENEEAVDDSQLPKDRFSAERLKGVDSTLKIQPAELGDSAVYLCASSQGGSTDTQYFGPGTRLTVL.

The chain uses TRBV7-2 and TRBJ2-7, with 7 bases matching TRBD1. Germline CDR1 is SGHTA and CDR2 is FQGNSA. The J segment lost 4 bases and the V segment lost 6 bases, leaving 3 bases of the junction unmatched. The length of the CDR3 is 12 residues. The CDR3 bases are TGTGCCAGCAGTCCCAGGGGGTACGAGCAGTACTTC. Translation: CASSPRGYEQYF.

This chain's CDR3 is CASSAQTGELDEQYF. In nucleotides, the CDR3 is TGTGCCAGCAGCGCCCAGACAGGAGAACTAGACGAGCAGTACTTC. V gene TRBV9 combines with J gene TRBJ2-7; the D gene is possibly TRBD1 (6 bases). This CDR3 contains 15 residues. Germline CDR1 and CDR2: SGDLS and YYNGEE. The ends were cut back, 3 bases at V and 5 bases at J, with 18 bases in the middle.

In its sample, this clone was seen once. The chain recombines TRBV7-9 with TRBJ2-2; D is perhaps TRBD2 (6 bases). The V end was cut by 7 bases, the J end by 0 bases, with 18 bases between. The CDR3 is made up of 17 amino acids. The V gene's germline CDR1 is SEHNR and CDR2 FQNEAQ (reference sequence). The CDR3 here is CASTFMGGPANTGELFF. The CDR3 DNA reads TGTGCCAGCACCTTTATGGGGGGTCCCGCGAACACCGGGGAGCTGTTTTTT.